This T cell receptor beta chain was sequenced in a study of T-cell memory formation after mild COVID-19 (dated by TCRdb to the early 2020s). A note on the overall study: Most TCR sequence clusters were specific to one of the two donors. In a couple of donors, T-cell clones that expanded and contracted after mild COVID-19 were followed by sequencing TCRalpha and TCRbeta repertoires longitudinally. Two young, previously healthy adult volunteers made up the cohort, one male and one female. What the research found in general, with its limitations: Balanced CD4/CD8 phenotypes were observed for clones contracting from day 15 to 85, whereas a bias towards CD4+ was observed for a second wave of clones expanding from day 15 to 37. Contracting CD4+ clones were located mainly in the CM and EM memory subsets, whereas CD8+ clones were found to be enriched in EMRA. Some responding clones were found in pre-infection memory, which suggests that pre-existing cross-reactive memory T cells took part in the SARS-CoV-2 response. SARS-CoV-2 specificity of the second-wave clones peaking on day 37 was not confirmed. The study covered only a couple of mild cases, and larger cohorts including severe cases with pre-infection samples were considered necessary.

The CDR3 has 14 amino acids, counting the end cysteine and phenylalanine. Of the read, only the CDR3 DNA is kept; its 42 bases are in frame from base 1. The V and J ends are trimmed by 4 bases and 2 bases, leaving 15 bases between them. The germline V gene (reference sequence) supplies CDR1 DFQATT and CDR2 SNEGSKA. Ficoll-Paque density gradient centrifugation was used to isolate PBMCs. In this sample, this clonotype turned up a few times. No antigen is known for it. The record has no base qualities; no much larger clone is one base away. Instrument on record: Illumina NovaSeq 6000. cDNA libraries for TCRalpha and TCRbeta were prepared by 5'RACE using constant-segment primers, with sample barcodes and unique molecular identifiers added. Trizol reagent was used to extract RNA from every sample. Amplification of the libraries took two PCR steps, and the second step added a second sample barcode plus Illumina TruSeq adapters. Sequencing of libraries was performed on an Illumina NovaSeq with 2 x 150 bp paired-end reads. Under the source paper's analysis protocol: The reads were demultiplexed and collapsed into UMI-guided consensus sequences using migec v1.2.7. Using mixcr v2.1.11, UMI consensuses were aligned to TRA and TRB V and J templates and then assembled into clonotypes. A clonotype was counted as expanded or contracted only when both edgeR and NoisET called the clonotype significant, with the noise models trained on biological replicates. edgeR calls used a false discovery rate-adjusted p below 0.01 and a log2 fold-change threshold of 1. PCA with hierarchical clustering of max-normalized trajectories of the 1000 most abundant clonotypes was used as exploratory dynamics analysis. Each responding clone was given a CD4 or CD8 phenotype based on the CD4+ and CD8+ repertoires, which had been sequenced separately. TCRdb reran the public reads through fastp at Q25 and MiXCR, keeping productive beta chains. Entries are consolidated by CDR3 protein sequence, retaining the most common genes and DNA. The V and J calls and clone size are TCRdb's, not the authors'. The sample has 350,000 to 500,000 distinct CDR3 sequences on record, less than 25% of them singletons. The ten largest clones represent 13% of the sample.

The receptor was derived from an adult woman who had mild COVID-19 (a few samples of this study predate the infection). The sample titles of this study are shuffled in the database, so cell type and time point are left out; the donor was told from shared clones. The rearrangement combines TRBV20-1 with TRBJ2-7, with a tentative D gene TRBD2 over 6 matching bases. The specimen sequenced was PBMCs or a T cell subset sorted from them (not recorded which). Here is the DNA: TGCAGTGCTAACGTGGGGACGGGGGCCTACGAGCAGTACTTC. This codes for CSANVGTGAYEQYF.